This T cell receptor (beta chain) was sequenced in a study of regulatory T cells in long-lasting Graves disease. Libraries of TCR beta came from iRepertoire HTBI primers plus Arm-PCR of CDR3 regions. TCRdb re-called the multiplex PCR reads through MiXCR, storing one row per CDR3 protein. The sample lists about 430,000 distinct CDR3 sequences, 14% to 15% occurring once. The germline V gene has CDR1 MDHEN and CDR2 SYDVKM. This CDR3 has 12 residues. The ends were cut back, 6 bases at V and 7 bases at J, with 12 bases in the middle. The time point was: newly diagnosed GD, antithyroid drugs for less than 3 months. After RNA was extracted from PBMCs, the TCR library was made from it. These data also formed part of another study, on T cells in Graves' hyperthyroidism and ophthalmopathy.

The TCR was taken from a middle-aged woman with Graves disease. The material was peripheral blood mononuclear cells (PBMCs), obtained at new diagnosis, from a patient treated with antithyroid drugs. The V gene is TRBV28, the J gene TRBJ1-2; TRBD1 might be the D (6 bases). In DNA form, the CDR3 reads TGTGCCAGCAGACTAGGGGGGGCTGGCTACACCTTC. It translates to CASRLGGAGYTF.